This TCR beta chain is from a study of T cell repertoires in cytomegalovirus infection. In the study overall: Recently identified HLA-C-restricted and well-studied HLA-B-restricted CMV epitopes were used.

The sample holds one count of this clonotype. The antigen remains unidentified. CDR1 is SGHVS and CDR2 is FNYEAQ in the germline V gene. The CDR3 is 15 amino acids. Between the trimmed V and J ends, which lost 5 bases and 0 bases, there was a span of 8 bases. Each CDR3 protein is one row after TCRdb ran MiXCR on the reads. The sample records 570,000 or so distinct CDR3 sequences, approximately 40% being singletons. The receptor comes from a human donor in good health (CMV status not recorded). Some clones in this sample may be carry-over from other donors' samples. This material consisted of cultured PBMCs, taken from culture after CMV antigen stimulation. The V call is TRBV7-6, the J call TRBJ1-6; D ambiguous. This CDR3 is CASSAQSSYNSPLHF. CDR3 nucleotide sequence: TGTGCCAGCAGCGCGCAGAGCTCCTATAATTCACCCCTCCACTTT.